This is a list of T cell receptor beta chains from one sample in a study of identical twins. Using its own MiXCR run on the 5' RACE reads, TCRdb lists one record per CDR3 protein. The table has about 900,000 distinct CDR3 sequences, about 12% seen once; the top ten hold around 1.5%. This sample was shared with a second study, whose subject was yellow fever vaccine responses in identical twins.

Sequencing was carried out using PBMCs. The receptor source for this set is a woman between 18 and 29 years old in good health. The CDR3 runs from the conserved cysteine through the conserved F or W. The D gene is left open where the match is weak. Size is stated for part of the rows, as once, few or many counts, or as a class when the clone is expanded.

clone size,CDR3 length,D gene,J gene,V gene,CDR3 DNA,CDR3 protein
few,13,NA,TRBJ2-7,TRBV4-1,TGCGCCAGCAGCCAAGATCTCTACTACGAGCAGTACTTC,CASSQDLYYEQYF
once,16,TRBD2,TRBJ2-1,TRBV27,TGTGCCAGCAGTTTAAACGGGGGGGCCATGGTGGATGAGCAGTTCTTC,CASSLNGGAMVDEQFF
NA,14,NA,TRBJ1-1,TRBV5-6,TGTGCCAGCAGCCGCGCCGGGGCGAGCACTGAAGCTTTCTTT,CASSRAGASTEAFF
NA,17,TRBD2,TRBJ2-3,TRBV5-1,TGCGCCAGCAGCTCAGGACTAGCGGGAGTCTTTTTGGATACGCAGTATTTT,CASSSGLAGVFLDTQYF
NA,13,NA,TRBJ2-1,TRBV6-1,TGTGCCAGCACCTCATTCAGGGCCGGGGAGCAGTTCTTC,CASTSFRAGEQFF
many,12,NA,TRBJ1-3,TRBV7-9,TGTGCCAGCAGCTCGAGAGGAAACACCATATATTTT,CASSSRGNTIYF
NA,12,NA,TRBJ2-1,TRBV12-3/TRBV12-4,TGTGCCAGCAGCCTAAGGACGAGGGAGCAGTTCTTC,CASSLRTREQFF
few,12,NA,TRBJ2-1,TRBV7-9,TGTGCCAGCAGCTCCTCTCGGGGAGAGCAGTTCTTC,CASSSSRGEQFF
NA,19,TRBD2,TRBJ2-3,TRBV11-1,TGTGCCAGCAGCTTAGGGGGGACTAGCGGGAGATGGAGGACAGATACGCAGTATTTT,CASSLGGTSGRWRTDTQYF
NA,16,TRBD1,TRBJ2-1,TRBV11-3,TGTGCCAGCAGCTTTAGGGGGACAGGGGGTGAAAATGAGCAGTTCTTC,CASSFRGTGGENEQFF
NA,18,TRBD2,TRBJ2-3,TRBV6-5,TGTGCCAGCAGTTACAGGGCCCCGCTAGCGGGGAGCACAGATACGCAGTATTTT,CASSYRAPLAGSTDTQYF
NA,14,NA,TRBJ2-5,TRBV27,TGTGCCAGCAGTTTATTAGGCCAAAAAGGGACCCAGTACTTC,CASSLLGQKGTQYF
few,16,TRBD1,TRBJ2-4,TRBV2,TGTGCCAGCAGCCCCCGAGGGGGCCCAGCCAAAAACATTCAGTACTTC,CASSPRGGPAKNIQYF
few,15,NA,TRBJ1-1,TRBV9,TGTGCCAGCAGCCCCCAGGGGTCGGTGAACACTGAAGCTTTCTTT,CASSPQGSVNTEAFF
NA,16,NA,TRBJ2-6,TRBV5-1,TGCGCCAGCAGCTTGGTCTCGACCGCTGGGGCCAACGTCCTGACTTTC,CASSLVSTAGANVLTF
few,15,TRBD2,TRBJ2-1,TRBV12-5,TGTGCTAGTGGTTTGCCTAGCGGGATTTACAATGAGCAGTTCTTC,CASGLPSGIYNEQFF
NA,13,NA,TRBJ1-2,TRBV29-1,TGCAGCGTTGGAACTGACAGTAACTATGGCTACACCTTC,CSVGTDSNYGYTF
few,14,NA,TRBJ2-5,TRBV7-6,TGTGCCAGCAGCTTAGGGTCAGCGAAAGAGACCCAGTACTTC,CASSLGSAKETQYF
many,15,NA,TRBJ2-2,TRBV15,TGTGCCACCAGTGTGTCCAGAAATCATTTCGGGGAGCTGTTTTTT,CATSVSRNHFGELFF
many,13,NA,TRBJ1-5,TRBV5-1,TGTGCCAGCAGCTTAGCCAGCAATCAGCCCCAGCATTTT,CASSLASNQPQHF
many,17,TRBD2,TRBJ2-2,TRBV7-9,TGTGCCAGCAGCATCCCGATGGGGGGGTCGAACACCGGGGAGCTGTTTTTT,CASSIPMGGSNTGELFF
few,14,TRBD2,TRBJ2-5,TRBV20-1,TGCAGTGCTGTCCGGGACTACCCACAAGAGACCCAGTACTTC,CSAVRDYPQETQYF
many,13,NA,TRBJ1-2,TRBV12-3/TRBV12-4,TGTGCCAGCAGTTTAGGGACAGACTATGGCTACACCTTC,CASSLGTDYGYTF
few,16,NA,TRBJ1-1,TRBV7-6,TGTGCCAGCAGCTTAGAGGCCTGGGCTGTTCGGACTGAAGCTTTCTTT,CASSLEAWAVRTEAFF
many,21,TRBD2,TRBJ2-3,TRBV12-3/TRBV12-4,TGTGCCAGCAGTTTAGGAGGGGGTAGCGGGAGGTCCGGAGATACAACAGATACGCAGTATTTT,CASSLGGGSGRSGDTTDTQYF
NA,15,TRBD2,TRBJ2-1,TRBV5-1,TGCGCCAGTTATACGTCGGCGGGAGTCTACAATGAGCAGTTCTTC,CASYTSAGVYNEQFF
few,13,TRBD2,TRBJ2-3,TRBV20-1,TGCAGTGCTAGAGATCCCCCTAGCGGAGTGCAATATTTT,CSARDPPSGVQYF
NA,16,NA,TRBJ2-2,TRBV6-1,TGTGCCAGCAGCCTAGACAGGAATCAATGGGCCGGGGAGCTGTTTTTT,CASSLDRNQWAGELFF
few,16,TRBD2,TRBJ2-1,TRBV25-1,TGTGCCAGCAGTGAACCTCGGGGGGGCTCCTACAATGAGCAGTTCTTC,CASSEPRGGSYNEQFF
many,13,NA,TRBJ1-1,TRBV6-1,TGTGCCAGCAGTGAGGGGGGGAACACTGAAGCTTTCTTT,CASSEGGNTEAFF
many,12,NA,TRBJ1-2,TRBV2,TGTGCCAGCCTAAGACAGGCCTATGGCTACACCTTC,CASLRQAYGYTF
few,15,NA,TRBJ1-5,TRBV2,TGTGCCAGCAGTGAAGCGCTTGCAATGGGTCAGCCCCAGCATTTT,CASSEALAMGQPQHF
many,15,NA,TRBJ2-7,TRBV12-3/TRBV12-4,TGTGCCAGCAGTTGGGGGATAGCGCTCTCCTACGAGCAGTACTTC,CASSWGIALSYEQYF
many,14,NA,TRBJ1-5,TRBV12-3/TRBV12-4,TGTGCCAGCGGCCAGATGGGGGGTGGTCAGCCCCAGCATTTT,CASGQMGGGQPQHF
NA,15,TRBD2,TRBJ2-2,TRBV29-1,TGCAGCGTCCGCCCTCGCGGGGGTGATACCGGGGAGCTGTTTTTT,CSVRPRGGDTGELFF
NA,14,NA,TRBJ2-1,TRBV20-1,TGCAGTGCTAGAGGAGAGGGACCCTACAATGAGCAGTTCTTC,CSARGEGPYNEQFF
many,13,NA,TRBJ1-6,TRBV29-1,TGCAGCGTCGGCTGGCAGGCCGGATCACCCCTCCACTTT,CSVGWQAGSPLHF
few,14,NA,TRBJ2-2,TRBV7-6,TGTGCCAGCAGCATTAACCCGGGTGGCGGGGAGCTGTTTTTT,CASSINPGGGELFF
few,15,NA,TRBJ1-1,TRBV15,TGTGCCACCAGCAGAGACACAGAAAAGGGCGCTGAAGCTTTCTTT,CATSRDTEKGAEAFF
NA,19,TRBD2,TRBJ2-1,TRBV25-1,TGTGCCAGCAGTGAATCCAGCTCCGGACTAGCGAGATACTACAATGAGCAGTTCTTC,CASSESSSGLARYYNEQFF
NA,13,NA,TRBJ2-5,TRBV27,TGTGCCAGCAGTTTCATCCCAGGAGAGACCCAGTACTTC,CASSFIPGETQYF
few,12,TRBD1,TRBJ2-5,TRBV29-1,TGCAGCGTGGGGGACAGTCAAGAGACCCAGTACTTC,CSVGDSQETQYF
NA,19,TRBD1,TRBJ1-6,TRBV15,TGTGCCACCAGCAGAAAAAGACAGGGGATCAGCGCCTATAATTCACCCCTCCACTTT,CATSRKRQGISAYNSPLHF